The T cell receptor (beta chain) under discussion was sequenced for a study of blood T cell repertoires in COVID-19. A single count supports this clone. Libraries were prepared by immunoSEQ multiplex PCR; TCRdb keeps only in-frame clonotypes and omits some of them. The repertoire holds some 200,000 clones, with roughly four fifths as singletons. Resolution of symptoms, clearance, or two negative PCRs was present in recovered Cohort 3 donors. From germline, CDR1 is MNHEY and CDR2 SMNVEV (reference sequence). The J segment lost 1 base and the V segment lost 6 bases, leaving 8 bases of the junction unmatched. The CDR3 covers 15 residues.

Sequenced material: PBMCs or T cells enriched from blood (not recorded which). This sequence originates from a man in his forties or fifties who had recovered from COVID-19. This rearrangement joins TRBV27 to TRBJ1-2, with 7 bases identical to TRBD1. CDR3 nucleotide sequence: TGTGCCAGCAGCCCTATAGGGACAGATAACTATGGCTACACCTTC. It encodes CASSPIGTDNYGYTF.